The 26 T cell receptor beta chains given below trace back to one sample, sequenced in a study of T-cell reconstitution after alpha-beta-depleted transplantation in children. Library preparation (for TCRbeta) was performed with unique molecular identifiers. Each CDR3 protein is one row after TCRdb ran MiXCR on the PCR reads. The data contain hundreds of thousands of distinct CDR3 sequences, 13% of them singletons. The sample in question was PBMCs, obtained before TCRalphabeta/CD19-depleted stem cell transplant. Source of these receptors: a girl aged 2-10 years with congenital amegakaryocytic thrombocytopenia, due to receive a stem cell transplant.

The sample holds a few counts of this clonotype. The rearrangement uses TRBV5-1 and TRBJ2-3; 7 nucleotides match TRBD2. This CDR3 contains 16 residues. J lost 2 bases, V lost 0 bases, and 6 bases had no gene match. Looked up from germline, CDR1 is SGHRS and CDR2 is YFSETQ. The CDR3 DNA follows: TGCGCCAGCAGCTTGGTTGGGAGGGCGAACACAGATACGCAGTATTTT. Its translation: CASSLVGRANTDTQYF.

The V and J genes are TRBV4-2 and TRBJ2-6; 8 bases map to TRBD2. With 1 base clipped from V and 0 bases from J, the junction kept 2 bases outside the gene matches. The CDR3 covers 17 residues. CDR1 and CDR2 (germline): LGHNA, YNFKEQ. The CDR3 DNA sequence: TGTGCCAGCAGCCAAGTTACTAGCGGCTCTGGGGCCAACGTCCTGACTTTC. It encodes CASSQVTSGSGANVLTF.

V gene TRBV5-1 combines with J gene TRBJ2-7; D is perhaps TRBD1 (6 bases). The germline V gene has CDR1 SGHRS and CDR2 YFSETQ. This CDR3 spans 15 amino acids. Trimming shortened V by 1 base and J by 0 bases, and 11 bases separated the two germline ends. CDR3 sequence: CASSLLARGSYEQYF. The CDR3 bases are TGCGCCAGCAGCTTGCTTGCCAGGGGCTCCTACGAGCAGTACTTC.

Regarding this clonotype: A read error may explain this, as a much larger clone is one base away. The chain carries TRBV20-1 and TRBJ2-7; possibly TRBD1 for D (6 bases). The V end was cut by 7 bases, the J end by 4 bases, with 14 bases between. The germline V gene has CDR1 DFQATT and CDR2 SNEGSKA (reference sequence). CDR3 length: 12 amino acids. CDR3: CSVRDMMYEQYF. Here the CDR3 DNA reads TGCAGTGTTCGGGACATGATGTACGAGCAGTACTTC.

The sample holds many counts of this clonotype. The chain employs TRBV3-1 and TRBJ1-1, with TRBD1 matching over 9 bases. This CDR3 is 15 amino acids long. CDR1 and CDR2 (germline): LGHDT, YNNKEL (reference sequence). With V trimmed by 7 bases and J by 4 bases, 10 bases remained unmatched. The CDR3 DNA reads TGTGCCAGCACGGGACAGGGAATTGTGGTCACTGAAGCTTTCTTT. Translating gives CASTGQGIVVTEAFF.

The chain is built from TRBV7-9 and TRBJ2-5; perhaps TRBD2 as D (6 bases). V lost 5 bases and J lost 5, with 21 bases in between. The CDR3 has 16 amino acids. From germline, CDR1 is SEHNR and CDR2 FQNEAQ (reference sequence). This CDR3 is CASSPTRTTHMETQYF. The CDR3 coding sequence is TGTGCCAGCAGCCCCACCCGGACTACCCATATGGAGACCCAGTACTTC.

This clonotype came up many times. V gene TRBV29-1 combines with J gene TRBJ2-1; 8 bases map to TRBD2. CDR1 SQVTM and CDR2 ANQGSEA come from the germline V gene. The V and J ends lost 6 bases and 4 bases, in that order; junction bases with no gene match: 11. The CDR3 runs to 15 residues. In nucleotides, the CDR3 is TGCAGCGTAGACGAGCGGGAGATGCTGTACAATGAGCAGTTCTTC. This sequence encodes CSVDEREMLYNEQFF.

At least ten counts were recorded for this clonotype. The CDR3, as DNA: TGCAGTGCTAGAGATCCCCCAGGAGAGAACACCGGGGAGCTGTTTTTT. This codes for CSARDPPGENTGELFF. This sequence joins TRBV20-1 and TRBJ2-2; D gene ambiguous. Germline assignment: CDR1 DFQATT and CDR2 SNEGSKA (reference sequence). CDR3 length: 16 residues. The V end was cut by 0 bases, the J end by 1 base, with 12 bases between.

The chain couples TRBV7-2 to TRBJ2-7; a possible D gene is TRBD2 (5 bases). This CDR3 comprises 14 residues. Trimming removed 5 bases from V and 2 bases from J, with 13 bases in between. Germline CDR1 is SGHTA and CDR2 is FQGNSA. As DNA, the CDR3 is TGTGCCAGCAGCAGACCCTCTAGCACCTACGAGCAGTACTTC. Its protein product is CASSRPSSTYEQYF.

The chain has TRBV6-6 and TRBJ2-5; no definite D call. Germline V gene lookup returns CDR1 MNHNY and CDR2 SVGAGI (reference sequence). The CDR3 is 12 residues long. Trimming stripped 2 bases from V and 5 bases from J, with 6 bases between. DNA for the CDR3: TGTGCCAGCAGTTACCGGTCTGAGACCCAGTACTTC. Its translation: CASSYRSETQYF.

This clonotype was detected a few times. The V gene is TRBV11-2, the J gene TRBJ1-1, with D unclear. Germline CDR1 SGHAT, CDR2 FQNNGV. V lost 7 bases and J lost 0, with 6 bases in between. CDR3 length: 12 residues. CDR3 sequence: CASILMNTEAFF. As DNA, the CDR3 is TGTGCCAGCATCCTAATGAACACTGAAGCTTTCTTT.

This clonotype was detected ten times or more. This sequence joins TRBV9 and TRBJ2-3; TRBD1 agrees at 7 bases. Trimming cost V 2 bases and J 0 bases; bases outside gene matches: 3. In germline, CDR1 is SGDLS, CDR2 YYNGEE. This CDR3 contains 15 residues. CDR3 region: CASSVRGSSTDTQYF. For the CDR3, the DNA is TGTGCCAGCAGCGTCAGGGGGTCTAGCACAGATACGCAGTATTTT.

This clonotype occurred many times. V and J are TRBV5-1 and TRBJ2-1, with 10 bases aligning to TRBD2. Looked up from germline, CDR1 is SGHRS and CDR2 is YFSETQ. Trimming removed 6 bases from V and 1 base from J; junction bases left unmatched: 7. CDR3 length equals 16 residues. CDR3 region: CASTSGSRSSYNEQFF. The CDR3 DNA is TGCGCCAGCACTAGCGGGAGTCGAAGTTCCTACAATGAGCAGTTCTTC.

This clonotype was observed a handful of times. The genes are TRBV27 and TRBJ1-6, with a tentative D call TRBD1 (6 bases). The CDR3 spans 15 residues. V dropped 6 bases and J dropped 6 bases, with 15 bases sitting between them. Germline V CDR1 and CDR2: MNHEY, SMNVEV (reference sequence). The CDR3 DNA reads as TGTGCCAGCAGCAAAGGGGGGTATAGTAATTCACCCCTCCACTTT. Its translation is CASSKGGYSNSPLHF.

As to this clonotype: A much larger clone differs by one base, so this may be a read error. This rearrangement joins TRBV25-1 to TRBJ2-7; the D gene is possibly TRBD2 (5 bases). Germline CDR1 MGHDK, CDR2 SYGVNS. The CDR3 covers 13 residues. V lost 6 bases and J 2 bases, leaving 11 bases between the germline ends. CDR3 coding DNA: TGTGCCAGCAGAACTAGTATCCCCTACGAGCAGTACTTC. Its protein is CASRTSIPYEQYF.

V usage is TRBV20-1 and J usage is TRBJ2-1; 13 bases agree with TRBD2. Per the germline V gene, CDR1 is DFQATT and CDR2 is SNEGSKA (reference sequence). Unmatched junction bases numbered 10, after V lost 8 bases and J lost 6 bases. The CDR3 is 15 amino acids. CDR3 bases: TGCAGTCCTTGTACTAGCGGGAGGGGGGCCAATGAGCAGTTCTTC. Encoded protein: CSPCTSGRGANEQFF.

This clonotype was detected many times. The chain is built from TRBV5-1 and TRBJ1-1; D perhaps matches TRBD1 (6 bases). Germline V gives CDR1 SGHRS, CDR2 YFSETQ. Trimming took off 0 bases at V and 5 bases at J, with 14 bases between the two ends. The CDR3 extends over 15 amino acids. CDR3 sequence: CASSLARVTGTEAFF. The CDR3 DNA reads TGCGCCAGCAGCTTGGCCAGGGTTACAGGGACTGAAGCTTTCTTT.

This clonotype has only a few counts. The chain has TRBV5-1 and TRBJ2-5, with TRBD2 matching over 11 bases. This CDR3 has 19 residues. Trimming cost V 2 bases and J 4 bases; bases outside gene matches: 16. Germline V lookup: CDR1 SGHRS, CDR2 YFSETQ. The CDR3: CASSFRLAGSQVMTETQYF. For the CDR3, the DNA is TGCGCCAGCAGCTTCCGACTAGCGGGATCCCAGGTGATGACAGAGACCCAGTACTTC.

Only a few counts were recorded for this clonotype. The J gene is TRBJ2-2, the V gene TRBV10-3; D may correspond to TRBD1 or TRBD2 (5 bases each). The CDR3 runs 15 residues. Germline CDR1 ENHRY, CDR2 SYGVKD. Trimming shortened V by 6 bases and J by 6 bases, and 17 bases separated the two germline ends. CDR3 DNA sequence: TGTGCCATCAGACGGGGACCTACAGCCGCCGGGGAGCTGTTTTTT. Protein product: CAIRRGPTAAGELFF.

This clonotype was observed at least ten times. The chain joins TRBV28 to TRBJ2-7; tentative D call: TRBD1 (5 bases). V lost 5 bases, J lost 2 bases, and 10 bases lay in between. The CDR3 is 13 amino acids. The V gene's germline CDR1 is MDHEN and CDR2 SYDVKM. The CDR3 here is CASSADNPYEQYF. CDR3 DNA sequence: TGTGCCAGCAGTGCGGACAACCCCTACGAGCAGTACTTC.

This clonotype was seen only a few times. As DNA, the CDR3 is TGTGCCAGCAGTGAGAACCTCGGGAACAATGAGCAGTTCTTC. It encodes CASSENLGNNEQFF. The chain joins TRBV12-3 or TRBV12-4 to TRBJ2-1; the D gene is possibly TRBD2 (5 bases). The V and J ends lost 5 bases and 5 bases respectively, with 13 bases between them. There are 14 residues in the CDR3.

The sample holds many counts of this clonotype. The rearrangement links TRBV12-5 to TRBJ2-4, with a tentative D call TRBD1 (5 bases). CDR1 and CDR2 from the germline V gene are LGHNT and FRNRAP. V was trimmed by 3 bases and J by 0 bases, leaving 9 bases between them. The CDR3 is 15 residues long. The CDR3 DNA reads TGTGCTAGTGGTTTAGGGGTTGTAGCCAAAAACATTCAGTACTTC. Amino acid sequence: CASGLGVVAKNIQYF. Full variable domain (missing parts from reference TRBV12-5 and TRBJ2-4): DARVTQTPRHKVTEMGQEVTMRCQPILGHNTVFWYRQTMMQGLELLAYFRNRAPLDDSGMPKDRFSAEMPDATLATLKIQPSEPRDSAVYFCASGLGVVAKNIQYFGAGTRLSVL.

This sequence joins TRBV2 and TRBJ2-1; 12 bases match TRBD2. From germline, CDR1 is SNHLY and CDR2 FYNNEI. The length of the CDR3 is 18 residues. V trimming: 6 bases; J trimming: 6 bases; junction bases outside the gene matches: 15. CDR3 coding DNA: TGTGCCAGCAGACCAAGGGTTGGGGTACTAGCGGGGGGCAATGAGCAGTTCTTC. Protein: CASRPRVGVLAGGNEQFF.

This clonotype showed up many times. The chain links TRBV28 to TRBJ2-3; no reliable D call. Germline CDR1 MDHEN, CDR2 SYDVKM. V lost 6 bases, J lost 5 bases, and 9 bases lay in between. The CDR3 contains 12 residues. The CDR3 loop reads CASSDIVDTQYF. For the CDR3, the DNA is TGTGCCAGCAGCGACATCGTAGATACGCAGTATTTT.

This clonotype was seen more than once but under ten times. V usage is TRBV24-1 and J usage is TRBJ2-3; 8 nucleotides match TRBD1. The V gene's germline CDR1 is KGHDR and CDR2 SFDVKD. V lost 3 bases and J lost 1; bases outside the gene matches: 2. The CDR3 has 15 residues. CDR3 nucleotides: TGTGCCACCAGTGATCCGGGACAGGGCACAGATACGCAGTATTTT. Translated, it gives CATSDPGQGTDTQYF.

This clonotype has at least ten counts. The CDR3 nucleotides are TGCGCCAGCAGCCAAAGGGCCAACACAGATACGCAGTATTTT. This gives the protein CASSQRANTDTQYF. This chain links TRBV4-1 with TRBJ2-3; the D is unclear. The ends were cut back, 2 bases at V and 2 bases at J, with 8 bases in the middle. This CDR3 has 14 residues. Germline CDR1 MGHRA, CDR2 YSYEKL.